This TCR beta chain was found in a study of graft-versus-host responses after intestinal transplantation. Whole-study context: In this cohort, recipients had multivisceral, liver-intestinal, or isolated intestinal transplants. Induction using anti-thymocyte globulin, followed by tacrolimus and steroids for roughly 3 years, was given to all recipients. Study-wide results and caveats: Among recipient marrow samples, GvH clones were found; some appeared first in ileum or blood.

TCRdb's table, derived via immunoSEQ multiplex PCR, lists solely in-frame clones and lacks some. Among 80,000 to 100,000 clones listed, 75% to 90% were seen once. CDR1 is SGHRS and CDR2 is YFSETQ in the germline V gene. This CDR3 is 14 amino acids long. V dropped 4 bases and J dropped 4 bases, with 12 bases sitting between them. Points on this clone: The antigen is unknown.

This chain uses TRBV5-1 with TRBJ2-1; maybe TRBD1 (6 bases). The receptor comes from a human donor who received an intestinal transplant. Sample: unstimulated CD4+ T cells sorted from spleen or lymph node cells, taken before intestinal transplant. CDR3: CASSTRDTYNEQFF. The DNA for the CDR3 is TGCGCCAGCAGCACTCGGGACACTTACAATGAGCAGTTCTTC.